This T cell receptor beta chain comes out of a study of blood T cell repertoires in COVID-19. Enrollment of patients from Seattle took place during active infection, with longitudinal follow-up. Original processing methods: It was from reference gene primer amplification that nucleated cell counts were estimated. Some clones are missing from TCRdb's copy, which holds only in-frame ones; the method was immunoSEQ multiplex PCR. That table furnishes V, J and clone size, whereas the DNA furnished D and trimming. This sample has about 170,000 clones, with 85% to 90% found just once. V was pared by 0 bases and J by 0 bases, with 8 bases of the junction left unmatched. This CDR3 contains 17 residues. The germline gives CDR1 LGHNA, CDR2 YNFKEQ.

This chain joins TRBV4-2 and TRBJ2-7; 7 bases fit TRBD2. This TCR derives from a woman in her sixties with COVID-19, enrolled during active disease. Sequencing was done on a sample of peripheral blood. In DNA form, the CDR3 reads TGTGCCAGCAGCCAAGATTCGTTTAGCGGGTCCTCCTACGAGCAGTACTTC. Translating it yields CASSQDSFSGSSYEQYF.